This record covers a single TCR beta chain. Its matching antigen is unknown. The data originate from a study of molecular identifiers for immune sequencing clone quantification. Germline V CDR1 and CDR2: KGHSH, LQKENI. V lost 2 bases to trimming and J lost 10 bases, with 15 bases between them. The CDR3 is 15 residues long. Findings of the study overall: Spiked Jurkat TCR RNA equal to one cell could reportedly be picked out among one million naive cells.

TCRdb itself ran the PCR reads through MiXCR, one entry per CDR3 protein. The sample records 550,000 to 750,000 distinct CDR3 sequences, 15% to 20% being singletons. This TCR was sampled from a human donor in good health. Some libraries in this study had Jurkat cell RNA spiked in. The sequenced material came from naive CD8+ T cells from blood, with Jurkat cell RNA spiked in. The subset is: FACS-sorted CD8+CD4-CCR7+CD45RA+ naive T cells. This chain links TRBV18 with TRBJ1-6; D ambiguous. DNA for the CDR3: TGTGCCAGCTCACCAAAGGCAGGTGGACGGTCACCCCTCCACTTT. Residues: CASSPKAGGRSPLHF.